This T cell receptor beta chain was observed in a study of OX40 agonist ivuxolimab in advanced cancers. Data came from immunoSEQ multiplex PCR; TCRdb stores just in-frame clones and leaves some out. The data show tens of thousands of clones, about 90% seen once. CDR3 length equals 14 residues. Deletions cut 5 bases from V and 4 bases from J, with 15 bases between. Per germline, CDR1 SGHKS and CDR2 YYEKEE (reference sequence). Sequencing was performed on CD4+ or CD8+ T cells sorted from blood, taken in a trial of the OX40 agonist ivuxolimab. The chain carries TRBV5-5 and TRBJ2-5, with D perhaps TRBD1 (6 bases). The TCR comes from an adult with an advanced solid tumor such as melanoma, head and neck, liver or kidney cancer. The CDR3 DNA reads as TGTGCCAGCAGTTTACAGGGATTCCGAGAGACCCAGTACTTC. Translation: CASSLQGFRETQYF.